A selection of T cell receptor beta chains follows, all from one sample in a study of blood T cells in healthy people across ages. TCRdb re-analysed the 5' RACE reads in MiXCR, keeping a single row per CDR3 protein. Here the sample spans about 900,000 distinct CDR3 sequences, around 62% being singletons. The specimen sequenced was blood. The receptors were gathered from a man aged 25 to 40 in good health. CDR3s include the opening cysteine and the closing phenylalanine or tryptophan. The D gene is left open where the match is weak. A row's size may be missing; if present it is once, few, many or a size class.

J: TRBJ2-7; size: NA; D: NA; V: TRBV29-1; DNA: TGCAGCGTGGGGGGGACAGAGACCTACGAGCAGTACTTC; CDR3: CSVGGTETYEQYF
J: TRBJ2-6; size: NA; D: NA; V: TRBV7-2; DNA: TGTGCCAGCAGCTTGCAGGGCCCCGTCCTGACTTTC; CDR3: CASSLQGPVLTF
J: TRBJ2-5; size: few; D: NA; V: TRBV4-3; DNA: TGCGCCAGCAGCCAAGATCTCGGCAGGGAGGAGACCCAGTACTTC; CDR3: CASSQDLGREETQYF
J: TRBJ2-1; size: NA; D: TRBD2; V: TRBV7-9; DNA: TGTGCCAGCAGTCCCAGCCTAGCGGGGTCCGACAATGAGCAGTTCTTC; CDR3: CASSPSLAGSDNEQFF
J: TRBJ2-7; size: NA; D: NA; V: TRBV7-2; DNA: TGTGCCAGCAGCTTCGATTTCGCCAACTACGAGCAGTACTTC; CDR3: CASSFDFANYEQYF
J: TRBJ2-1; size: few; D: TRBD2; V: TRBV7-2; DNA: TGTGCCAGCAGCCCCCGGGGGGTCCGGACGGGTGAGCAGTTCTTC; CDR3: CASSPRGVRTGEQFF
J: TRBJ1-3; size: NA; D: NA; V: TRBV7-9; DNA: TGTGCCAGCAACTTAGGGGGTACCATATATTTT; CDR3: CASNLGGTIYF
J: TRBJ2-7; size: few; D: NA; V: TRBV20-1; DNA: TGCAGTGCCCCGGGGGGCGGTATCGACGAGCAGTACTTC; CDR3: CSAPGGGIDEQYF
J: TRBJ2-7; size: NA; D: NA; V: TRBV7-9; DNA: TGTGCCAGCAGCTTAGAGGGGCCAGACTCCTACGAGCAGTACTTC; CDR3: CASSLEGPDSYEQYF
J: TRBJ2-5; size: NA; D: NA; V: TRBV7-2; DNA: TGTGCCAGCAGCTTAGCAGGCTCTGGACAGATCCAGAAAGAGACCCAGTACTTC; CDR3: CASSLAGSGQIQKETQYF
J: TRBJ1-5; size: NA; D: NA; V: TRBV6-1; DNA: TGTGCCAGCAGCCCCACAGGGATCATCAATCAGCCCCAGCATTTT; CDR3: CASSPTGIINQPQHF
J: TRBJ2-7; size: NA; D: TRBD1; V: TRBV28; DNA: TGTGCCAGCTCAAGTGGGGGGACAGGGAACGAGCAGTACTTC; CDR3: CASSSGGTGNEQYF
J: TRBJ1-4; size: few; D: TRBD1; V: TRBV15; DNA: TGTGCCACCAGCAGAGATCCGGGACAGGGGGATGAAAAACTGTTTTTT; CDR3: CATSRDPGQGDEKLFF
J: TRBJ1-2; size: NA; D: NA; V: TRBV6-5; DNA: TGTGCCAGCAGTTACTCGACGCAGAATGGCTACACCTTC; CDR3: CASSYSTQNGYTF
J: TRBJ2-3; size: NA; D: NA; V: TRBV6-2/TRBV6-3; DNA: TGTGCCAGCAGTCCAGGGACCGTGTTGACAGATACGCAGTATTTT; CDR3: CASSPGTVLTDTQYF
J: TRBJ1-1; size: NA; D: NA; V: TRBV5-1; DNA: TGCGCCAGCAGCTTGGTCCCAGGGCCTGAAGCTTTCTTT; CDR3: CASSLVPGPEAFF
J: TRBJ2-3; size: NA; D: TRBD1; V: TRBV7-3; DNA: TGTGCCAGCAGCCCCAGCCGGACAGGGGGTTACGAATTCACAGATACGCAGTATTTT; CDR3: CASSPSRTGGYEFTDTQYF
J: TRBJ2-4; size: few; D: TRBD2; V: TRBV9; DNA: TGTGCCAGCAGCCCGTCCGGACTAGCGGAATGGGGGCAGTACTTC; CDR3: CASSPSGLAEWGQYF
J: TRBJ1-2; size: NA; D: NA; V: TRBV7-9; DNA: TGTGCCAGCAGCTTAATAGCAGGCTGGGGCTACACCTTC; CDR3: CASSLIAGWGYTF
J: TRBJ2-5; size: NA; D: TRBD2; V: TRBV4-2; DNA: TGTGCCAGCAGCCAAGGTCGGACTAGCCGGGACGAGACCCAGTACTTC; CDR3: CASSQGRTSRDETQYF
J: TRBJ2-7; size: few; D: TRBD1; V: TRBV7-2; DNA: TGTGCCAGCAAGATGGGACAGGAGTCCTACGAGCAGTACTTC; CDR3: CASKMGQESYEQYF
J: TRBJ2-5; size: NA; D: NA; V: TRBV6-1; DNA: TGTGCCAGCAAGAGGGCACATAAAGAGACCCAGTACTTC; CDR3: CASKRAHKETQYF
J: TRBJ1-1; size: NA; D: NA; V: TRBV19; DNA: TGTGCCAGTTACATCGCCCACGGGAGAAACACTGAAGCTTTCTTT; CDR3: CASYIAHGRNTEAFF
J: TRBJ2-3; size: NA; D: NA; V: TRBV7-2; DNA: TGTGCCAGCAGCTTCCCATCGGATACGCAGTATTTT; CDR3: CASSFPSDTQYF
J: TRBJ2-1; size: NA; D: TRBD1; V: TRBV5-1; DNA: TGCGCCAGCAGCTTGGTGACAGGGGTGTCCAATGAGCAGTTCTTC; CDR3: CASSLVTGVSNEQFF
J: TRBJ2-3; size: NA; D: NA; V: TRBV6-5; DNA: TGTGCCAGCAGTTACCAAGTACGACAGCCAGATACGCAGTATTTT; CDR3: CASSYQVRQPDTQYF
J: TRBJ2-3; size: few; D: NA; V: TRBV7-2; DNA: TGTGCCAGCAGCCGCTATGCTAGCACAGATACGCAGTATTTT; CDR3: CASSRYASTDTQYF
J: TRBJ2-7; size: few; D: TRBD1; V: TRBV7-2; DNA: TGTGCCAGCAGCCCGGGGACAGGCATCGGGTACGAGCAGTACTTC; CDR3: CASSPGTGIGYEQYF
J: TRBJ2-7; size: few; D: TRBD2; V: TRBV29-1; DNA: TGCAGCGCCGACGGACTAGCGGGGGATACCCTCGAGCAGTACTTC; CDR3: CSADGLAGDTLEQYF
J: TRBJ1-5; size: NA; D: TRBD1; V: TRBV9; DNA: TGTGCCAGCAGCCCTCATGACAGGGTCAATCAGCCCCAGCATTTT; CDR3: CASSPHDRVNQPQHF
J: TRBJ1-2; size: NA; D: NA; V: TRBV20-1; DNA: TGCAGTGCTCAGGTGGGCCGCCTTGGCTACACCTTC; CDR3: CSAQVGRLGYTF
J: TRBJ1-2; size: NA; D: TRBD1; V: TRBV7-8; DNA: TGTGCCAGCAGCTTAGACGGGACAGGGGCTGCTAACTATGGCTACACCTTC; CDR3: CASSLDGTGAANYGYTF
J: TRBJ2-1; size: NA; D: NA; V: TRBV20-1; DNA: TGCAGTGGTTTAGTATTAACCTACAATGAGCAGTTCTTC; CDR3: CSGLVLTYNEQFF
J: TRBJ2-3; size: NA; D: NA; V: TRBV20-1; DNA: TGCAGTTCCAGACTTGGGCTACACACAGATACGCAGTATTTT; CDR3: CSSRLGLHTDTQYF
J: TRBJ1-5; size: NA; D: NA; V: TRBV5-5; DNA: TGTGCCAGCAGCTCGGGCCACGGACATCAGCCCCAGCATTTT; CDR3: CASSSGHGHQPQHF
J: TRBJ1-6; size: once; D: NA; V: TRBV20-1; DNA: TGCAGTGCTAGTTCAGGATTCTATAATTCACCCCTCCACTTT; CDR3: CSASSGFYNSPLHF
J: TRBJ2-1; size: NA; D: TRBD1; V: TRBV3-1; DNA: TGTGCCAGCAGCCAAGATCAATCGAGAGGACAGGCGGCGGGTTCCTACAATGAGCAGTTCTTC; CDR3: CASSQDQSRGQAAGSYNEQFF
J: TRBJ1-5; size: few; D: NA; V: TRBV30; DNA: TGTGCCTGGAGTGTAATCGGCGGATACCAGCCCCAGCATTTT; CDR3: CAWSVIGGYQPQHF
J: TRBJ2-5; size: NA; D: TRBD2; V: TRBV6-5; DNA: TGTGCCAGCAGTTACGCGGGGGGCGCCTATGAGACCCAGTACTTC; CDR3: CASSYAGGAYETQYF
J: TRBJ2-7; size: NA; D: NA; V: TRBV25-1; DNA: TGTGCCAGCAGTGAATTTGGCTCCTACGAGCAGTACTTC; CDR3: CASSEFGSYEQYF
J: TRBJ2-5; size: few; D: NA; V: TRBV4-2; DNA: TGTGCCAGCAGCCAAGTTAAGCGTCAGTACCAAGAGACCCAGTACTTC; CDR3: CASSQVKRQYQETQYF
J: TRBJ2-3; size: NA; D: TRBD2; V: TRBV7-2; DNA: TGTGCCAGCAGCTTAGGGCTAGCGGGGGGAAGTGATACGCAGTATTTT; CDR3: CASSLGLAGGSDTQYF
J: TRBJ2-7; size: NA; D: NA; V: TRBV6-6; DNA: TGTGCCAGCAGTTACTCGAATAGGGCCCGCTACGAGCAGTACTTC; CDR3: CASSYSNRARYEQYF
J: TRBJ2-7; size: few; D: NA; V: TRBV10-3; DNA: TGTGCCATCAGCGGAGTGGGGCAGGGACACGAGCAGTACTTC; CDR3: CAISGVGQGHEQYF
J: TRBJ2-7; size: few; D: NA; V: TRBV20-1; DNA: TGCAGGGCTAGAAGGGGGAACGGCGAGCAGTACTTC; CDR3: CRARRGNGEQYF
J: TRBJ1-6; size: many; D: NA; V: TRBV25-1; DNA: TGTGCCAGCAGTGCTCCCTTTGGGATTTCCCTCCACTTT; CDR3: CASSAPFGISLHF
J: TRBJ2-5; size: NA; D: NA; V: TRBV24-1; DNA: TGTGCCACCAGTGATTCGAGACAAGAGACCCAGTACTTC; CDR3: CATSDSRQETQYF
J: TRBJ2-3; size: NA; D: NA; V: TRBV20-1; DNA: TGCAGTGTCCGAAAAGGCCCAGTACGAGGGGATACGCAGTATTTT; CDR3: CSVRKGPVRGDTQYF
J: TRBJ2-3; size: NA; D: TRBD2; V: TRBV29-1; DNA: TGCAGCGTTGTGGTTAGCGGGGGGGCCGATACGCAGTATTTT; CDR3: CSVVVSGGADTQYF